This T cell receptor (beta chain) was retrieved from a study of blood T cell repertoires in COVID-19. Study overall: COVID-19 samples from acute and convalescent phases originated in the United States, Italy and Spain. Sample material is recorded as cDNA or gDNA derived from T cells, B-cell-depleted T cells, or PBMCs.

The data were produced by immunoSEQ multiplex PCR, yet TCRdb's version contains in-frame clones alone and is incomplete. This sample has 62,000 or so clones, with roughly 88% found just once. The length of the CDR3 is 11 residues. Trimming cost V 2 bases and J 11 bases, with 10 bases left between them. Per germline, CDR1 SQVTM and CDR2 ANQGSEA. The origin of this receptor is a human donor in a cohort sampled during active COVID-19. This sequence joins TRBV29-1 and TRBJ1-5, with a weak D call TRBD1 (6 bases). Sequenced: peripheral blood. CDR3 sequence: CSVEWAGAQHF. In nucleotides, the CDR3 is TGCAGCGTTGAATGGGCAGGGGCCCAGCATTTT.